This is a list of T cell receptor beta chains from one sample in a study of blood T cell repertoires in COVID-19. Sequencing used immunoSEQ multiplex PCR; TCRdb keeps in-frame clones, though not all of them. This table holds under 150,000 clones, over 75% found once. The sequencing sample was made of peripheral blood. The receptors shown here come from a woman aged 60-75 years with COVID-19, enrolled during active disease. CDR3s include the opening cysteine and the closing phenylalanine or tryptophan. The order of the fields is D gene, V gene, J gene, clone size, CDR3 protein, CDR3 DNA. The D gene is left open where the match is weak. Clone size is stated in some rows and not others, as once, few, many or a class when expanded.

d_call: TRBD1; v_call: TRBV10-3; j_call: TRBJ1-2; clone_size: few; cdr3_aa: CATKGARGATYGYTF; cdr3_nt: TGTGCCACCAAGGGGGCGAGGGGCGCAACTTATGGCTACACCTTC
d_call: -; v_call: TRBV30; j_call: TRBJ1-5; clone_size: -; cdr3_aa: CAWTRQGGTQPQHF; cdr3_nt: TGTGCCTGGACACGGCAGGGAGGAACTCAGCCCCAGCATTTT
d_call: -; v_call: TRBV6-2/TRBV6-3; j_call: TRBJ2-2; clone_size: -; cdr3_aa: CASSYSGGTGELFF; cdr3_nt: TGTGCCAGCAGTTACTCCGGGGGAACCGGGGAGCTGTTTTTT
d_call: -; v_call: TRBV19; j_call: TRBJ2-7; clone_size: -; cdr3_aa: CASSITGTDEQYF; cdr3_nt: TGTGCCAGTAGTATCACAGGGACCGACGAGCAGTACTTC
d_call: TRBD1; v_call: TRBV3-1/TRBV3-2; j_call: TRBJ1-6; clone_size: -; cdr3_aa: CASSQGQGVSPLHF; cdr3_nt: TGTGCCAGCAGCCAAGGACAGGGGGTGTCACCCCTCCACTTT
d_call: -; v_call: TRBV10-1; j_call: TRBJ2-2; clone_size: -; cdr3_aa: CASSGSLGGNTGELFF; cdr3_nt: TGCGCCAGCAGTGGCTCGCTGGGGGGGAACACCGGGGAGCTGTTTTTT
d_call: -; v_call: TRBV2; j_call: TRBJ1-5; clone_size: once; cdr3_aa: CAYHGGGSNQPQHF; cdr3_nt: TGTGCCTACCACGGGGGGGGTAGCAATCAGCCCCAGCATTTT
d_call: -; v_call: TRBV6-6; j_call: TRBJ2-7; clone_size: -; cdr3_aa: CASSYRQRSSYEQYF; cdr3_nt: TGTGCCAGCAGTTACAGGCAGAGGAGCTCCTACGAGCAGTACTTC
d_call: TRBD2; v_call: TRBV2; j_call: TRBJ2-1; clone_size: -; cdr3_aa: CASIERGASSYNEQFF; cdr3_nt: TGTGCCAGCATCGAGCGGGGGGCTAGCTCCTACAATGAGCAGTTCTTC
d_call: TRBD2; v_call: TRBV9; j_call: TRBJ2-1; clone_size: -; cdr3_aa: CASSVGSGTLNEQFF; cdr3_nt: TGTGCCAGCAGCGTAGGCAGCGGGACGCTTAATGAGCAGTTCTTC
d_call: TRBD1; v_call: TRBV10-2; j_call: TRBJ2-7; clone_size: -; cdr3_aa: CASSLGQGSYEQYF; cdr3_nt: TGCGCCAGCAGCTTGGGACAGGGATCCTACGAGCAGTACTTC
d_call: -; v_call: TRBV19; j_call: TRBJ2-5; clone_size: -; cdr3_aa: CASSIRILEETQYF; cdr3_nt: TGTGCCAGTAGTATACGTATACTAGAAGAGACCCAGTACTTC
d_call: -; v_call: TRBV11-3; j_call: TRBJ1-2; clone_size: -; cdr3_aa: CASSRGGDGYTF; cdr3_nt: TGTGCCAGCTCCCGGGGGGGGGACGGCTACACCTTC
d_call: -; v_call: TRBV4-3; j_call: TRBJ1-1; clone_size: -; cdr3_aa: CASSQDSEGREAFF; cdr3_nt: TGCGCCAGCAGCCAAGATTCGGAGGGGCGGGAAGCTTTCTTT
d_call: TRBD1; v_call: TRBV18; j_call: TRBJ1-2; clone_size: -; cdr3_aa: CASSQDRAYGYTF; cdr3_nt: TGTGCCAGCTCACAGGACAGGGCTTATGGCTACACCTTC
d_call: -; v_call: TRBV27; j_call: TRBJ2-2; clone_size: -; cdr3_aa: CASSFGRHTGELFF; cdr3_nt: TGTGCCAGCAGTTTCGGCAGGCACACCGGGGAGCTGTTTTTT
d_call: -; v_call: TRBV5-1; j_call: TRBJ1-2; clone_size: once; cdr3_aa: CASSLAGEYGYTF; cdr3_nt: TGCGCCAGCAGCTTGGCGGGGGAGTATGGCTACACCTTC
d_call: -; v_call: TRBV9; j_call: TRBJ1-1; clone_size: -; cdr3_aa: CASSVAGFVSEAFF; cdr3_nt: TGTGCCAGCAGCGTAGCCGGTTTTGTGTCTGAAGCTTTCTTT
d_call: -; v_call: TRBV15; j_call: TRBJ1-1; clone_size: -; cdr3_aa: CATSRDLAPGQRAFF; cdr3_nt: TGTGCCACCAGCAGAGATTTGGCCCCGGGACAAAGAGCTTTCTTT
d_call: -; v_call: TRBV4-1; j_call: TRBJ2-7; clone_size: -; cdr3_aa: CASSPRYLDLYEQYF; cdr3_nt: TGCGCCAGCAGCCCCCGTTATCTAGATCTCTACGAGCAGTACTTC
d_call: -; v_call: TRBV24-1; j_call: TRBJ1-2; clone_size: -; cdr3_aa: CATSAPPATAGPYGYTF; cdr3_nt: TGTGCCACCAGTGCCCCCCCCGCGACAGCTGGGCCTTATGGCTACACCTTC
d_call: -; v_call: TRBV3-1/TRBV3-2; j_call: TRBJ2-6; clone_size: few; cdr3_aa: CASSQDPHGIGGTNVLTF; cdr3_nt: TGTGCCAGCAGCCAAGATCCTCATGGGATCGGAGGAACCAACGTCCTGACTTTC
d_call: -; v_call: TRBV5-6; j_call: TRBJ2-7; clone_size: -; cdr3_aa: CASSSGWLGYEQYF; cdr3_nt: TGTGCCAGCAGCTCCGGGTGGTTGGGCTACGAGCAGTACTTC
d_call: TRBD1; v_call: TRBV29-1; j_call: TRBJ1-4; clone_size: -; cdr3_aa: CSVGRTGNEKLFF; cdr3_nt: TGCAGCGTTGGAAGGACAGGGAATGAAAAACTGTTTTTT
d_call: TRBD1; v_call: TRBV9; j_call: TRBJ1-1; clone_size: -; cdr3_aa: CASSVETGVYTEAFF; cdr3_nt: TGTGCCAGCAGCGTCGAGACAGGGGTTTACACTGAAGCTTTCTTT
d_call: TRBD2; v_call: TRBV7-3; j_call: TRBJ2-5; clone_size: -; cdr3_aa: CASSYGTSGGLETQYF; cdr3_nt: TGTGCCAGCAGTTACGGGACTAGCGGGGGTTTAGAGACCCAGTACTTC
d_call: TRBD1; v_call: TRBV7-9; j_call: TRBJ1-1; clone_size: -; cdr3_aa: CASSSRLGGQGINTEAFF; cdr3_nt: TGTGCCAGCAGCTCTCGCCTCGGGGGACAGGGGATCAACACTGAAGCTTTCTTT
d_call: TRBD1; v_call: TRBV7-3; j_call: TRBJ1-1; clone_size: -; cdr3_aa: CASSFGQGNTEAFF; cdr3_nt: TGTGCCAGCAGCTTCGGACAGGGGAACACTGAAGCTTTCTTT
d_call: -; v_call: TRBV21-1; j_call: TRBJ2-7; clone_size: -; cdr3_aa: CASSFDRLYEQYF; cdr3_nt: TGTGCCAGCAGCTTCGACAGGCTGTACGAGCAGTACTTC
d_call: TRBD2; v_call: TRBV6-2/TRBV6-3; j_call: TRBJ2-3; clone_size: -; cdr3_aa: CASSYKSLAGDTQYF; cdr3_nt: TGTGCCAGCAGTTACAAATCGCTAGCGGGAGATACGCAGTATTTT
d_call: TRBD1; v_call: TRBV5-4; j_call: TRBJ2-7; clone_size: -; cdr3_aa: CASAVAGGTSPYEQYF; cdr3_nt: TGTGCCAGCGCGGTAGCAGGGGGCACTTCTCCCTACGAGCAGTACTTC
d_call: -; v_call: TRBV5-6; j_call: TRBJ1-1; clone_size: few; cdr3_aa: CASSLGGDEAFF; cdr3_nt: TGTGCCAGCAGCTTGGGCGGAGATGAAGCTTTCTTT
d_call: -; v_call: TRBV7-9; j_call: TRBJ2-5; clone_size: once; cdr3_aa: CASSLDFWRGEQETQYF; cdr3_nt: TGTGCCAGCAGCTTAGATTTCTGGCGGGGTGAACAAGAGACCCAGTACTTC
d_call: TRBD1; v_call: TRBV20-1; j_call: TRBJ2-5; clone_size: -; cdr3_aa: CSASLRDSLIQETQYF; cdr3_nt: TGCAGTGCTAGTCTCCGGGACAGCCTAATCCAAGAGACCCAGTACTTC
d_call: TRBD1; v_call: TRBV19; j_call: TRBJ1-2; clone_size: -; cdr3_aa: CASTSQGRYGYTF; cdr3_nt: TGTGCCAGTACCTCACAGGGGAGGTATGGCTACACCTTC
d_call: -; v_call: TRBV12-5; j_call: TRBJ2-5; clone_size: -; cdr3_aa: CASAKPRPEVLAVQETQYF; cdr3_nt: TGTGCTAGTGCCAAACCCCGGCCCGAGGTACTAGCCGTACAAGAGACCCAGTACTTC
d_call: TRBD1; v_call: TRBV7-3; j_call: TRBJ1-2; clone_size: few; cdr3_aa: CASSLEGADYGYTF; cdr3_nt: TGTGCCAGCAGCTTAGAGGGGGCAGACTATGGCTACACCTTC
d_call: -; v_call: TRBV5-4; j_call: TRBJ1-2; clone_size: -; cdr3_aa: CASSFRTENYGYTF; cdr3_nt: TGTGCCAGCAGCTTTAGGACAGAAAACTATGGCTACACCTTC
d_call: -; v_call: TRBV21-1; j_call: TRBJ1-1; clone_size: -; cdr3_aa: CASRGQGDMNTEAFF; cdr3_nt: TGTGCCAGCCGGGGACAGGGTGACATGAACACTGAAGCTTTCTTT
d_call: TRBD1; v_call: TRBV5-1; j_call: TRBJ1-1; clone_size: -; cdr3_aa: CASSTGANTEAFF; cdr3_nt: TGCGCCAGCTCGACAGGGGCGAACACTGAAGCTTTCTTT
d_call: -; v_call: TRBV12-5; j_call: TRBJ1-2; clone_size: -; cdr3_aa: CASGPTGNYGYTF; cdr3_nt: TGTGCTAGTGGCCCGACAGGAAACTATGGCTACACCTTC
d_call: TRBD1; v_call: TRBV10-3; j_call: TRBJ1-2; clone_size: -; cdr3_aa: CAIQGQGSYGYTF; cdr3_nt: TGTGCCATCCAGGGACAGGGTTCCTATGGCTACACCTTC
d_call: -; v_call: TRBV18; j_call: TRBJ1-1; clone_size: once; cdr3_aa: CASRGGPNTEAFF; cdr3_nt: TGTGCCTCGAGAGGAGGACCTAACACTGAAGCTTTCTTT
d_call: -; v_call: TRBV5-6; j_call: TRBJ1-1; clone_size: -; cdr3_aa: CASSLDGDTEAFF; cdr3_nt: TGTGCCAGCAGCTTGGACGGGGACACTGAAGCTTTCTTT
d_call: -; v_call: TRBV9; j_call: TRBJ1-2; clone_size: -; cdr3_aa: CASSSNRDHSGYTF; cdr3_nt: TGTGCCAGCAGCTCCAACAGGGATCATAGTGGCTACACCTTC
d_call: -; v_call: TRBV5-5; j_call: TRBJ2-6; clone_size: -; cdr3_aa: CASSSLQEILTF; cdr3_nt: TGTGCCAGCAGCTCTTTACAGGAGATCCTGACTTTC